This TCR beta chain was captured by sequencing in a study of T cell changes during pregnancy in multiple sclerosis. TCRdb keeps only in-frame clones here, not all; method: immunoSEQ multiplex PCR. The data hold some 77,000 clones, with roughly nine tenths observed a single time. The germline V gene encodes CDR1 SEHNR and CDR2 FQNEAQ (reference sequence). The CDR3 covers 14 residues. Trimming cost V 5 bases and J 1 base, with 12 bases left between them. The sequencing here drew on peripheral blood, taken in the second trimester of pregnancy. The clonotype was recovered from a female donor in good health, enrolled as a control in a pregnancy study. The V and J genes are TRBV7-9 and TRBJ2-7, with D maybe TRBD1 (5 bases). CDR3 region: CASSDLRQSYEQYF. CDR3 nucleotide sequence: TGTGCCAGCAGCGACTTAAGACAGTCCTACGAGCAGTACTTC.